The clone carrying this T cell receptor beta chain has a count of ten or more. As yet, its antigen is unknown. TCRbeta libraries were built with three rounds of nested PCR, modified from ARM-PCR. Each CDR3 protein gets one entry after TCRdb re-called the multiplex PCR reads with MiXCR. The profile covers about 90,000 distinct CDR3 sequences, with around 57% appearing a single time and about 15% taken by the ten largest. Trimming removed 5 bases from V and 6 bases from J, with 16 bases in between. Per the germline V gene, CDR1 is MNHEY and CDR2 is SVGAGI. The length of the CDR3 is 14 residues. The data originate from a study of tumor and adjacent non-tumor tissue in lung cancer. RNA was extracted from bulk tissue without any cell sorting. Chemotherapy-naive patients with new lung cancer underwent thoracic surgery in China, August–November 2014. The study's findings and limits: Tumor repertoires had a smaller top 100 clone share than normal lung.

The clonotype comes from a man between 65 and 79 years old with non-small cell lung cancer. Sequencing input: lung tumor tissue. V and J are TRBV6-5 and TRBJ1-1; a possible D gene is TRBD1 (5 bases). CDR3: CASSHRQSRAEAFF. CDR3 DNA sequence: TGTGCCAGCAGTCACCGACAGAGCAGAGCTGAAGCTTTCTTT.